The 23 T cell receptor beta chains given below trace back to one sample, sequenced in a study of blood T cells in healthy people across ages. Sample-barcoded 5' priming and a J-beta primer mix drove a second PCR of 7 to 11 cycles. TCRdb fed the 5' RACE reads into MiXCR, producing one record per CDR3 protein. The sample yields some 930,000 distinct CDR3 sequences, 25% to 35% seen once. These data are also associated with another study on T cells of mothers and their children.

The sequenced sample consisted of blood. The origin of the receptors is a woman aged 40 to 50 in good health.

The CDR3 nucleotides are TGTGCCAGCAGTTACGAAAGGGGGCGGACAGATACGCAGTATTTT. This codes for CASSYERGRTDTQYF. J is TRBJ2-3 and V is TRBV6-6, with TRBD1 matching over 7 bases. The CDR3 consists of 15 residues. J gave up 3 bases and V 2 bases, and 5 bases lay outside the gene matches. The germline gives CDR1 MNHNY, CDR2 SVGAGI (reference sequence).

The V gene is TRBV3-1, the J gene TRBJ2-3; tentative D call: TRBD2 (6 bases). Germline V CDR1 and CDR2: LGHDT, YNNKEL (reference sequence). The CDR3 consists of 14 residues. The V gene lost 4 bases and the J gene lost 6 bases, with 14 bases spanning the gap. The CDR3 protein is CASSLVLRGDTQYF. The CDR3 coding sequence is TGTGCCAGCAGCCTAGTCCTTCGGGGGGATACGCAGTATTTT.

This clonotype was counted a few times. This sequence joins TRBV19 and TRBJ2-5; D is undetermined. The germline CDR1 and CDR2 sequences are LNHDA and SQIVND (reference sequence). CDR3 length: 10 residues. The V gene lost 5 bases and the J gene lost 11 bases, with 9 bases spanning the gap. The CDR3 region is CASSLGKQYF. CDR3 nucleotides: TGTGCCAGTAGTCTGGGGAAGCAGTACTTC.

This clonotype turned up a few times. The rearrangement links TRBV5-6 to TRBJ2-3, with 10 bases fitting TRBD2. Trimming at V came to 3 bases and at J to 14 bases, leaving 18 bases not matched to a gene. The CDR3 totals 16 residues. CDR1 SGHDT and CDR2 YYEEEE come from the germline V gene. The CDR3 bases are TGTGCCAGCAGCTCGTTAGCGGGGGGCGCATCCCCGCGGTGGTATTTT. It codes for CASSSLAGGASPRWYF.

The chain joins TRBV28 to TRBJ2-4; TRBD2 might be the D (6 bases). The J call is doubtful: the DNA matches TRBJ2-5 better. The CDR3 is 14 amino acids. Germline V gene sequence: CDR1 MDHEN, CDR2 SYDVKM. The CDR3 DNA follows: TGTGCCAGCAGTTCGGGACTGAGACAAGAGACCCAGTACTTC. It specifies CASSSGLRQETQYF.

This clonotype has a handful of counts. The chain is built from TRBV27 and TRBJ2-7, with TRBD1 identical over 7 bases. CDR1 is MNHEY and CDR2 is SMNVEV in the germline V gene (reference sequence). The CDR3 has 15 amino acids. V trimming: 6 bases; J trimming: 2 bases; junction bases outside the gene matches: 10. The CDR3 sequence is CASSSIFGTAYEQYF. CDR3 bases: TGTGCCAGCAGCTCAATCTTCGGGACAGCCTACGAGCAGTACTTC.

The chain uses TRBV7-3 and TRBJ1-6; the match to TRBD1 covers 7 bases. Germline V gene sequence: CDR1 SGHTA, CDR2 FQGTGA. With V trimmed by 0 bases and J by 9 bases, 8 bases remained unmatched. This CDR3 is 16 amino acids long. The CDR3, as DNA: TGTGCCAGCAGCTTAACGGGACGGGACAGCAGTTCACCCCTCCACTTT. Its protein is CASSLTGRDSSSPLHF.

Note on this clonotype: A single base separates this from a much larger clone, so it may be a read error. The rearrangement uses TRBV29-1 and TRBJ1-2; tentatively, D is TRBD1 (5 bases). Per germline, CDR1 SQVTM and CDR2 ANQGSEA. This CDR3 contains 14 residues. Trimming pared 1 base from V and 1 base from J, leaving 10 bases between. The CDR3 is CSVEGSGINYGYTF. In DNA, the CDR3 is TGCAGCGTTGAAGGTTCAGGGATTAACTATGGCTACACCTTC.

On this clonotype itself: A much larger clone lies one base from this, so it may be a read error. The chain carries TRBV12-3 or TRBV12-4 and TRBJ1-5; tentative D call: TRBD1 (6 bases). Trimming removed 4 bases from V and 9 bases from J, with 16 bases in between. The CDR3 is 14 residues long. This chain's CDR3 is CASSCLTGPWPQHF. CDR3 DNA: TGTGCCAGCAGTTGCCTGACAGGCCCATGGCCCCAGCATTTT.

The chain carries TRBV9 and TRBJ1-2; TRBD1 is a possible D gene (6 bases). This CDR3 contains 12 residues. V was pared by 4 bases and J by 13 bases, with 17 bases between. Germline V CDR1 and CDR2: SGDLS, YYNGEE. CDR3 protein: CASSYTDRRLTF. In DNA form, the CDR3 reads TGTGCCAGCAGCTATACCGACAGGAGGCTCACCTTC.

V usage is TRBV7-3 and J usage is TRBJ2-2; 13 bases agree with TRBD2. The CDR3 totals 17 residues. The germline V gene has CDR1 SGHTA and CDR2 FQGTGA. V shed 5 bases, J shed 5 bases, and the junction held 8 bases outside the gene matches. Here the CDR3 DNA reads TGTGCCAGCAGCCCTCGGACTAGCGGGGGCGGGACCGGGGAGCTGTTTTTT. Amino acids: CASSPRTSGGGTGELFF.

This clonotype was found many times. The chain combines TRBV20-1 with TRBJ2-3; D is unclear. Between the trimmed V and J ends, which lost 1 base and 6 bases, there was a span of 8 bases. The length of the CDR3 is 12 residues. Per germline, CDR1 DFQATT and CDR2 SNEGSKA (reference sequence). This chain's CDR3 is CSARGNPDTQYF. CDR3 coding DNA: TGCAGTGCTAGAGGGAACCCCGATACGCAGTATTTT.

With regard to this clonotype: Given a much more abundant clone one base away, this may be a read error. This chain links TRBV28 with TRBJ2-7; D is unclear. The CDR3 loop spans 13 amino acids. CDR1 is MDHEN, CDR2 SYDVKM, per germline. This chain's CDR3 is CASSLWDAYEQSF. CDR3 sequence (DNA): TGTGCCAGCAGTTTATGGGACGCCTACGAGCAGTCCTTC.

This clonotype was recorded at least ten times. The V gene is TRBV10-3, the J gene TRBJ2-5; TRBD2 matches at 15 bases. The J segment lost 5 bases and the V segment lost 11 bases, leaving 3 bases of the junction unmatched. The CDR3 consists of 13 residues. The germline gives CDR1 ENHRY, CDR2 SYGVKD. The CDR3 spells CAVGTSGGETQYF. The CDR3 nucleotides read TGTGCCGTCGGGACTAGCGGGGGGGAGACCCAGTACTTC.

This clonotype was counted many times. The chain uses TRBV7-2 and TRBJ2-5; D possibly corresponds to TRBD2 (5 bases). The germline CDR1 and CDR2 sequences are SGHTA and FQGNSA. V dropped 4 bases and J dropped 5 bases, with 14 bases sitting between them. The CDR3 consists of 14 residues. The DNA for the CDR3 is TGTGCCAGCAGCTCATCGAGAGCGGCCGAGACCCAGTACTTC. Its protein is CASSSSRAAETQYF.

Worth noting for this clonotype: Given a much more abundant clone one base away, this may be a read error. This chain connects TRBV29-1 to TRBJ2-7; D tentatively reads TRBD1 or TRBD2 (5 bases each). The CDR3 extends over 13 amino acids. V lost 3 bases and J lost 3, with 12 bases in between. Per the germline V gene, CDR1 is SQVTM and CDR2 is ANQGSEA. CDR3 residues: CSVDRGGSYEQYF. DNA for the CDR3: TGCAGCGTTGACCGGGGCGGAAGCTACGAGCAGTACTTC.

Comment on this clonotype: Its ends do not fully match the called genes, so a read error is possible. This sequence joins TRBV6-1 and TRBJ2-5; possible D gene TRBD2, 5 bases. This CDR3 spans 13 amino acids. Germline V gene sequence: CDR1 MNHNS, CDR2 SASEGT. CDR3 residues: CASSDGVGETHYF. CDR3 coding DNA: TGTGCCAGCAGTGATGGGGTTGGGGAGACCCATTACTTC.

The chain is built from TRBV2 and TRBJ2-3; D assignment may be TRBD1 or TRBD2 (5 bases each). CDR1 and CDR2 from the germline V gene are SNHLY and FYNNEI. There are 14 residues in the CDR3. Trimming took off 6 bases at V and 2 bases at J, with 12 bases between the two ends. The CDR3 sequence is CASRKGPYTDTQYF. CDR3 nucleotides: TGTGCCAGCAGGAAGGGACCTTACACAGATACGCAGTATTTT.

This clonotype has only a few counts. V usage is TRBV6-5 and J usage is TRBJ2-1, with a possible D match to TRBD1 (6 bases). The V gene lost 5 bases and the J gene lost 0 bases, with 11 bases spanning the gap. The CDR3 loop spans 15 amino acids. Germline CDR1 MNHEY, CDR2 SVGAGI. The CDR3 region is CASSRTGISYNEQFF. DNA of the CDR3: TGTGCCAGCAGTCGTACAGGGATCTCCTACAATGAGCAGTTCTTC.

This clonotype was observed a handful of times. The chain joins TRBV20-1 to TRBJ2-3, with 9 bases matching TRBD2. The CDR3 has 18 residues. CDR1 is DFQATT and CDR2 is SNEGSKA in the germline V gene (reference sequence). Germline trimming cut 5 bases from V and 0 bases from J; bases unmatched to any gene: 15. CDR3 nucleotides: TGCAGTGCTCCCAGAATAGCGGGGGCCCTGACTAGCACAGATACGCAGTATTTT. Residues: CSAPRIAGALTSTDTQYF.

The rearrangement joins TRBV4-1 to TRBJ1-1; maybe TRBD1 (6 bases). Deletions cut 4 bases from V and 4 bases from J, with 10 bases between. Germline V lookup: CDR1 MGHRA, CDR2 YSYEKL. CDR3 length: 13 amino acids. CDR3 region: CASSRTGSTEAFF. The CDR3 coding sequence is TGCGCCAGCAGCCGTACAGGGAGCACTGAAGCTTTCTTT.

The V call is TRBV5-6, the J call TRBJ2-4, with 9 bases fitting TRBD1. The CDR3 contains 14 residues. Germline CDR1 SGHDT, CDR2 YYEEEE. The J segment lost 7 bases and the V segment lost 3 bases, leaving 5 bases of the junction unmatched. The CDR3 spells CASSSPGQGNIQYF. The CDR3, as DNA: TGTGCCAGCAGCTCTCCAGGACAGGGGAACATTCAGTACTTC. The variable domain in full, completed from reference TRBV5-6 and TRBJ2-4, reads DAGVTQSPTHLIKTRGQQVTLRCSPKSGHDTVSWYQQALGQGPQFIFQYYEEEERQRGNFPDRFSGHQFPNYSSELNVNALLLGDSALYLCASSSPGQGNIQYFGAGTRLSVL.

This clonotype was counted at least ten times. A junction boundary mismatches the germline segment, possibly from a read error. V gene TRBV7-8 combines with J gene TRBJ2-5; tentatively, D is TRBD1 (6 bases). Germline lookup yields CDR1 SGHVS and CDR2 FQNEAQ. The CDR3 sequence is 14 residues long. The CDR3 region has the DNA TGTACCAGCAGCGCGGACAGAAACCAAGAGACCCAGTACTTC. It yields the protein CTSSADRNQETQYF.